This record covers a single TCR beta chain. The germline gives CDR1 SGHTA, CDR2 FQGNSA. This CDR3 is 11 amino acids long. V lost 6 bases and J 4 bases, leaving 6 bases between the germline ends. This entry comes from a study of blood T cell repertoires in COVID-19. TCRdb's copy holds only in-frame clones and misses some; the assay was immunoSEQ multiplex PCR. The sample contains some 98,000 clones, 75% to 90% of which appear only once. The chain couples TRBV7-2 to TRBJ1-2; D is ambiguous. Input material: peripheral blood. The sequence came from a human donor in a cohort sampled during active COVID-19. The CDR3 loop is CASRQSYGYTF. In DNA, the CDR3 is TGTGCCAGCAGGCAGTCCTATGGCTACACCTTC.